The rows below give T cell receptor beta chains drawn from one sample of a study of blood T cells in healthy people across ages. TCRdb recomputed calls from the 5' RACE reads with MiXCR, one row per CDR3 protein. The data show just under 750,000 distinct CDR3 sequences, about 20% seen once. The sample taken for sequencing was blood. These receptors were collected from a man between 65 and 85 years old in good health. CDR3s include the opening cysteine and the closing phenylalanine or tryptophan. The D gene is left open where the match is weak. Rows may omit the clone size; those that give it use once, few, many or a size class.

TRBJ2-7 - - TRBV20-1 TGCAGTGCGAGGCCACGGGACTCCCACTACGAGCAGTACTTC CSARPRDSHYEQYF
TRBJ2-1 few TRBD2 TRBV28 TGTGCCAGCGTTAGCGGGGGGGGGAATGAGCAGTTCTTC CASVSGGGNEQFF
TRBJ1-5 - TRBD1 TRBV12-3/TRBV12-4 TGTGCCAGCAGTCCGGGACAGGGTCGGGTAGGCAATCAGCCCCAGCATTTT CASSPGQGRVGNQPQHF
TRBJ2-7 - - TRBV20-1 TGCAGTGCTAGAAGAGGGGCGGGCTACGAGCAGTACTTC CSARRGAGYEQYF
TRBJ1-2 - TRBD1 TRBV28 TGTGCCAGCAGTTTGATGGACAGGGTGGATGGCTACACCTTC CASSLMDRVDGYTF
TRBJ1-1 many TRBD1 TRBV29-1 TGCAGCGTGAGGGACAGTGAAGCTTTCTTT CSVRDSEAFF
TRBJ1-6 few - TRBV10-3 TGTGCCATCAGTGGAGGCTTGGGCCTGTCACCCCTCCACTTT CAISGGLGLSPLHF
TRBJ2-1 few - TRBV2 TGTGCCAGCAGTGAAGAGAGGGCGGCAGGGGAGTTCTTC CASSEERAAGEFF
TRBJ2-2 - - TRBV7-2 TGTGCCAGCAGCCTCCGGACGGGTGGCACCGGGGAGCTGTTTTTT CASSLRTGGTGELFF
TRBJ1-3 once - TRBV7-9 TGTGCCACCAGATTGGACCCCTCTGGAAACACCATATATTTT CATRLDPSGNTIYF
TRBJ2-2 - - TRBV12-3/TRBV12-4 TGTGCCAGCAGTTGGACAGGCCCGAACACCGGGGGGCTGTTTTTT CASSWTGPNTGGLFF
TRBJ1-2 few - TRBV20-1 TGCAGTGCTCCATTCCGGGGGGTTCATGGCTACACCTTC CSAPFRGVHGYTF
TRBJ1-4 few - TRBV6-1 TGTGCCAGCAGTGAAGACTGGTCTGCAACTAATGAAAAACTGTTTTTT CASSEDWSATNEKLFF
TRBJ2-1 few - TRBV20-1 TGCAGTGCTCCGACGTTTCACAATGAGCAGTTCTTC CSAPTFHNEQFF
TRBJ1-4 - - TRBV29-1 TGCAGCGTTCGGGGTCGGCTTGGTGAAAAACTGTTTTTT CSVRGRLGEKLFF
TRBJ2-1 - - TRBV6-5 TGTGCCAGCAAGGGAGCGGGCGCCTACAATGAGCAGTTCTTC CASKGAGAYNEQFF
TRBJ2-7 few - TRBV11-2 TGTGCCAGCAGCTCGGGCCCACCTCGCTACGAGCAGTACTTC CASSSGPPRYEQYF
TRBJ2-1 many TRBD1 TRBV6-6 TGTGCCAGCACGGACAGGATTTCTTACAATGAGCAGTTCTTC CASTDRISYNEQFF
TRBJ1-6 - - TRBV6-5 TGTGCCAGCGGTCTACGCTGGAGCTCCTATAATTCACCCCTCCACTTT CASGLRWSSYNSPLHF
TRBJ2-2 - TRBD2 TRBV9 TGTGCCAGCAGCGTAGGACTAGCGGGGGCCTTAAACACCGGGGAGCTGTTTTTT CASSVGLAGALNTGELFF
TRBJ2-1 - - TRBV12-3/TRBV12-4 TGTGCCAGCAGGAAGAGCTCCTACAATGAGCAGTTCTTC CASRKSSYNEQFF
TRBJ1-2 - TRBD1 TRBV29-1 TGCAGCGTTGGGGACAGGGGCTACACCTTC CSVGDRGYTF
TRBJ2-1 - TRBD2 TRBV3-1 TGTGCCAGCAGCCAACGGCCGCCTAGCGGGAAGAACAATGAGCAGTTCTTC CASSQRPPSGKNNEQFF
TRBJ2-1 - - TRBV7-2 TGTGCCAGCAGCTTAGTATCCCGGAGACACCTCGGGGAGCAGTTCTTC CASSLVSRRHLGEQFF
TRBJ2-5 few - TRBV15 TGTGCCACCAGCAGAGCAGGGTCCCAGTACTTC CATSRAGSQYF
TRBJ2-5 - - TRBV6-6 TGTGCCAGCAGTTACGATGGGGGGCTACAAGAGACCCAGTACTTC CASSYDGGLQETQYF
TRBJ2-1 - TRBD2 TRBV20-1 TGCAGTGCTAGAGATCCCAGGCTAGCGGGGGGTATAGAGCAGTTCTTC CSARDPRLAGGIEQFF
TRBJ2-1 few - TRBV7-9 TGTGCCAGCAGCTTAGGCACCAACGCCCAGAATGAGCAGTTCTTC CASSLGTNAQNEQFF
TRBJ2-3 few - TRBV27 TGTGCCAGCAGTTTATCCGGACACACAGATACGCAGTATTTT CASSLSGHTDTQYF
TRBJ2-5 - TRBD1 TRBV14 TGTGCCAGCAGCCAGAGACCCGGGACAGTGACCCAAGAGACCCAGTACTTC CASSQRPGTVTQETQYF
TRBJ2-1 - TRBD1 TRBV2 TGTGCCAGCAAAGGGACAGCTAAAAGCTCCTACAATGAGCAGTTCTTC CASKGTAKSSYNEQFF
TRBJ2-5 - - TRBV11-2 TGTGCCAGCAGGGAGGGTCCCACCGCGAAGAGAACCCAGTACTTC CASREGPTAKRTQYF
TRBJ2-7 - TRBD1 TRBV3-1 TGTGCCAGCAGCCCCACGGGACAGGGTACCCTTTACGAGCAGTACTTC CASSPTGQGTLYEQYF
TRBJ2-5 - TRBD1 TRBV2 TGTGCCAGCAGTGTGAGGACAGGGGAACTAGAGACCCAGTACTTC CASSVRTGELETQYF
TRBJ2-1 - TRBD1 TRBV20-1 TGCAGTGCTATTGCTCCGGGACAGGGGGGCAATGAGCAGTTCTTC CSAIAPGQGGNEQFF
TRBJ2-6 - - TRBV11-1 TGTGCCAGCAACATTGGAGGAGTTACCTCTGGGGCCAACGTCCTGACTTTC CASNIGGVTSGANVLTF
TRBJ1-1 - TRBD1 TRBV29-1 TGCAGCGTTGAAACCCGACAGGGGATCCGACTCTCCATGAACACTGAAGCTTTCTTT CSVETRQGIRLSMNTEAFF
TRBJ2-3 few - TRBV5-1 TGCGCCAGCATCTCCGGGACCGCCAAAACAGATACGCAGTATTTT CASISGTAKTDTQYF
TRBJ1-3 - - TRBV7-8 TGTGCCAGCAGCTTAAGTTGGTCAGGGTTCACTGGAAACACCATATATTTT CASSLSWSGFTGNTIYF
TRBJ1-2 few TRBD1 TRBV6-6 TGTGCCAGCAGTTACGGGACAGGCAACTATGGCTACACCTTC CASSYGTGNYGYTF
TRBJ1-6 few - TRBV6-6 TGTGCCAGCAGTTACGCAGGGGAGGGTTCACCCCTCCACTTT CASSYAGEGSPLHF
TRBJ1-4 - - TRBV3-1 TGTGCCAGCAGCCGACAGGTCTCTGCTGAAAAACTGTTTTTT CASSRQVSAEKLFF
TRBJ1-2 few - TRBV5-1 TGCGCCAGCAGCCCCACTGATGGGGGAACGGGCTACACCTTC CASSPTDGGTGYTF
TRBJ2-1 - - TRBV11-2 TGTGCCAGCAGCCCTGGACAGACCCCGCTCGATGAGCAGTTCTTC CASSPGQTPLDEQFF
TRBJ2-1 few TRBD2 TRBV4-1 TGCGCCAGCAGCCAATCGGGACTAGCGGAGCGGGTAAATGAGCAGTTCTTC CASSQSGLAERVNEQFF
TRBJ1-4 many - TRBV5-5 TGTGCCAGCAGCCAACCGGGCCTTGCGGATGAAAAACTGTTTTTT CASSQPGLADEKLFF
TRBJ2-5 few - TRBV11-2 TGTGCCAGCAGCTTAGAAGCGCGGGGTTTCGAGACCCAGTACTTC CASSLEARGFETQYF
TRBJ1-5 - TRBD1 TRBV4-1 TGCGCCAGCAGCCAAGGACCCCTCGGGACAGGAGATAGCAATCAGCCCCAGCATTTT CASSQGPLGTGDSNQPQHF
TRBJ1-1 few - TRBV7-2 TGTGCCAGCAGCTTAAACACCCCGAACACTGAAGCTTTCTTT CASSLNTPNTEAFF
TRBJ1-1 - - TRBV19 TGTGCCAGTAGTATCGGGGGTAGGGGCACTGAAGCTTTCTTT CASSIGGRGTEAFF
TRBJ1-2 few TRBD1 TRBV12-3/TRBV12-4 TGTGCCAGCGTCATCAGGGGGCCCTATGGCTACACCTTC CASVIRGPYGYTF
TRBJ1-5 - - TRBV6-1 TGTGCCAGCAGTGACCACAGGGACCAGCCCCAGCATTTT CASSDHRDQPQHF
TRBJ1-3 few - TRBV25-1 TGTGCCAGCAAAAGGTCGGGGCAAGGGCCATGGAACACCATATATTTT CASKRSGQGPWNTIYF